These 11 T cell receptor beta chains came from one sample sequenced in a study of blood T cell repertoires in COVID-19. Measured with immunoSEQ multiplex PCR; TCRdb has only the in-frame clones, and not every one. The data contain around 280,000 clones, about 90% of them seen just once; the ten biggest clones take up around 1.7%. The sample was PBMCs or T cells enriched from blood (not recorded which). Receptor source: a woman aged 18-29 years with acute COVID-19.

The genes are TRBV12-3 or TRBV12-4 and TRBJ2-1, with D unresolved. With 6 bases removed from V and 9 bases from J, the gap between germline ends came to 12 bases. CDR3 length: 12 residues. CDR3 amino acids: CASRTTWSEQFF. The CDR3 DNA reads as TGTGCCAGCAGAACGACTTGGTCTGAGCAGTTCTTC.

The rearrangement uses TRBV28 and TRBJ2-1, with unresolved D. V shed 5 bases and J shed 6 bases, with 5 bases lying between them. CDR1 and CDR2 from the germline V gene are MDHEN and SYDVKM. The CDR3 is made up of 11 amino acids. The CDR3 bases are TGTGCCAGCAGTAAACTCAATGAGCAGTTCTTC. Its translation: CASSKLNEQFF. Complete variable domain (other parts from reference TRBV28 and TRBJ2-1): DVKVTQSSRYLVKRTGEKVFLECVQDMDHENMFWYRQDPGLGLRLIYFSYDVKMKEKGDIPEGYSVSREKKERFSLILESASTNQTSMYLCASSKLNEQFFGPGTRLTVL.

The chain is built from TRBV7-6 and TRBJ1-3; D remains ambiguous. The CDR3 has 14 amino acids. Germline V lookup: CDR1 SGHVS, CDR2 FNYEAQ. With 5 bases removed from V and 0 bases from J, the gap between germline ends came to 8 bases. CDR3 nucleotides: TGTGCCAGCAGCCCGGGTCCCTCTGGAAACACCATATATTTT. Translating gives CASSPGPSGNTIYF.

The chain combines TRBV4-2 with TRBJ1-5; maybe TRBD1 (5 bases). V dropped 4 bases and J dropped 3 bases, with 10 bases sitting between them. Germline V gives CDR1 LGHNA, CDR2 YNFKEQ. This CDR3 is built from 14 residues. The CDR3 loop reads CASSPLGANQPQHF. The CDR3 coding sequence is TGTGCCAGCAGCCCTTTAGGGGCCAATCAGCCCCAGCATTTT.

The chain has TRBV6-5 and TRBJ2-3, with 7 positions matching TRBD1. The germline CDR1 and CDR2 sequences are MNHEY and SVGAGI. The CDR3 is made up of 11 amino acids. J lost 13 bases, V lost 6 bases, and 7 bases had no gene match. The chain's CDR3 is CASRQQGIKYF. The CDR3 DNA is TGTGCCAGCAGGCAACAGGGGATCAAGTATTTT.

CDR3 DNA: TGTGCCACCAGTGCCCGCGGGACAGGGTTTGATCAGCCCCAGCATTTT. It specifies CATSARGTGFDQPQHF. The V call is TRBV24-1, the J call TRBJ1-5, with TRBD1 matching over 9 bases. CDR1 KGHDR and CDR2 SFDVKD come from the germline V gene. The CDR3 consists of 16 residues. J gave up 5 bases and V 5 bases, and 9 bases lay outside the gene matches.

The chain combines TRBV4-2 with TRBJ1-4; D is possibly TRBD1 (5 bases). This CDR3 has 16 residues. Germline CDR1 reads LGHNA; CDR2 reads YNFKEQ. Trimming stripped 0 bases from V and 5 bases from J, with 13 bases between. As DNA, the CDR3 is TGTGCCAGCAGCCAAGATTGGCAGGGAAAGAATGAAAAACTGTTTTTT. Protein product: CASSQDWQGKNEKLFF.

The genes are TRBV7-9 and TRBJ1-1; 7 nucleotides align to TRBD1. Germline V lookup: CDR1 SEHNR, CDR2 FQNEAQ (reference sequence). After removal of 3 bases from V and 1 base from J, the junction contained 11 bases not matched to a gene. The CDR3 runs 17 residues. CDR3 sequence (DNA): TGTGCCAGCAGCTTCCGTCTGGACAGGCGATCGAACACTGAAGCTTTCTTT. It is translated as CASSFRLDRRSNTEAFF. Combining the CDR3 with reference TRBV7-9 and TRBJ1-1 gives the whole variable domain DTGVSQNPRHKITKRGQNVTFRCDPISEHNRLYWYRQTLGQGPEFLTYFQNEAQLEKSRLLSDRFSAERPKGSFSTLEIQRTEQGDSAMYLCASSFRLDRRSNTEAFFGQGTRLTVV.

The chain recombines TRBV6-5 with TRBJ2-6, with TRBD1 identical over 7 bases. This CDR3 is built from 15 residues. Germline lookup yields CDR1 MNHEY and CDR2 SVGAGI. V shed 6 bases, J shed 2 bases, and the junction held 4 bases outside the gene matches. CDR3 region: CASSHQGAGANVLTF. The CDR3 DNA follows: TGTGCCAGCAGCCATCAGGGGGCTGGGGCCAACGTCCTGACTTTC.

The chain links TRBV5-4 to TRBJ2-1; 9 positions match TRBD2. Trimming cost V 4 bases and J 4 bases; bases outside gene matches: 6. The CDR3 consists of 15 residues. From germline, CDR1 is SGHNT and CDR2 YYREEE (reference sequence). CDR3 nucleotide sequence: TGTGCCAGCAGCCCGCGGACTAGCGTTTACAATGAGCAGTTCTTC. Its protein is CASSPRTSVYNEQFF.

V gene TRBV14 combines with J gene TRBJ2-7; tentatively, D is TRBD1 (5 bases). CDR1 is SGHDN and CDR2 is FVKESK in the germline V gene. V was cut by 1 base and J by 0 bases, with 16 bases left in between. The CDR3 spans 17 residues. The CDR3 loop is CASSQVLPGQNSYEQYF. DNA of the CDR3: TGTGCCAGCAGCCAAGTACTACCAGGACAAAACTCCTACGAGCAGTACTTC.